The clone carrying this T cell receptor beta chain was counted many times. No antigen is known for it. By 5'RACE template switching, TCR cDNA was produced, with a universal primer site and UMIs added in the process. TCRdb independently ran MiXCR on the 5' RACE reads; one entry per CDR3 protein. The sample lists 250,000 to 400,000 distinct CDR3 sequences; 3.5% to 4.5% were seen once. The CDR3 extends over 17 amino acids. CDR1 is SNHLY and CDR2 is FYNNEI in the germline V gene. V was shortened by 1 base and J by 6 bases, with 22 bases between the two germline ends. This specimen comes from a study of T cells after yellow fever vaccination. The wider study: Each low-cell-number fraction was prepared by means of SMART-Seq v4 Ultra Low Input.

Findings of the study overall: Faster peaking, at day 5 versus 15, marked a secondary response that was weaker.

This specimen consisted of PBMCs, obtained 15 days after the yellow fever booster vaccination. The rearrangement uses TRBV2 and TRBJ2-7; the D gene is possibly TRBD1 (5 bases). The TCR was taken from a man younger than 35 who received the YFV17D yellow fever vaccine. The CDR3 DNA reads as TGTGCCAGCAGTGAAGACAGGTCATTGCTCGCATTGGCCGAGCAGTACTTC. This encodes CASSEDRSLLALAEQYF.